This is a list of T cell receptor beta chains from one sample in a study of cytomegalovirus exposure and HLA in healthy donors. Sequencing was performed with immunoSEQ multiplex PCR; in TCRdb, only in-frame clones are kept and a portion is missing. Of around 67,000 clones listed, 74% are singletons. Sample: PBMCs. These receptors were obtained from a woman between 25 and 40 years old in good health and CMV-seropositive. The CDR3 runs from the conserved cysteine through the conserved F or W. Fields, in order: J gene, clone size, D gene, V gene, CDR3 DNA, CDR3 protein. The D gene is left open where the match is weak. Clone size appears in some rows only: once, few, many, or a class for an expanded clone.

J: TRBJ2-2
size: many
D: NA
V: TRBV19
DNA: TGTGCCAGTACTTGGCAGGGGGGCACCGGGGAGCTGTTTTTT
CDR3: CASTWQGGTGELFF

J: TRBJ1-5
size: NA
D: NA
V: TRBV6-1
DNA: TGTGCCAGTTCCCGGGATTGGGGCAATCAGCCCCAGCATTTT
CDR3: CASSRDWGNQPQHF

J: TRBJ2-7
size: NA
D: TRBD1
V: TRBV6-5
DNA: TGTGCCAGCAGTTACACCCCGGGACAGGGAAGCGAGCAGTACTTC
CDR3: CASSYTPGQGSEQYF

J: TRBJ2-1
size: NA
D: TRBD2
V: TRBV7-2
DNA: TGTGCCAGCAGCCCGGGACTAGCGGGAGGGCCTTGGGGTGAGCAGTTCTTC
CDR3: CASSPGLAGGPWGEQFF

J: TRBJ1-1
size: NA
D: NA
V: TRBV5-1
DNA: TGCGCCAGCAGCTCTTCCGTGGGGGGACGCACTGAAGCTTTCTTT
CDR3: CASSSSVGGRTEAFF

J: TRBJ1-2
size: NA
D: NA
V: TRBV4-3
DNA: TGCGCCAGCAGCCAAGATAGGCCCCAGGGTGCCCTCATCTATGGCTACACCTTC
CDR3: CASSQDRPQGALIYGYTF

J: TRBJ1-1
size: NA
D: NA
V: TRBV4-2
DNA: TGTGCCAGCAGCCCATCCCAGGGGTCGAACACTGAAGCTTTCTTT
CDR3: CASSPSQGSNTEAFF

J: TRBJ2-2
size: few
D: TRBD1
V: TRBV6-1
DNA: TGTGCCAGCAGCCGACAATCTACAGGGGCTGGGGAGCTGTTTTTT
CDR3: CASSRQSTGAGELFF

J: TRBJ2-7
size: NA
D: NA
V: TRBV5-1
DNA: TGCGCCAGCAGCTTGAGCGGAGATAGCTCCTACGAGCAGTACTTC
CDR3: CASSLSGDSSYEQYF

J: TRBJ1-1
size: NA
D: NA
V: TRBV30
DNA: TGTGCCTTCGGTGGTGGAGGGGTAAACACTGAAGCTTTCTTT
CDR3: CAFGGGGVNTEAFF

J: TRBJ2-7
size: NA
D: NA
V: TRBV7-8
DNA: TGTGCCAGCAGCCGGGTTGATCGAGGCTACGAGCAGTACTTC
CDR3: CASSRVDRGYEQYF

J: TRBJ2-7
size: NA
D: NA
V: TRBV6-6
DNA: TGTGCCGTTGAGGGATACTACGAGCAGTACTTC
CDR3: CAVEGYYEQYF

J: TRBJ2-5
size: NA
D: NA
V: TRBV7-2
DNA: TGTGCCAGCAGCAAAGAGGCGGGACTAGAGACCCAGTACTTC
CDR3: CASSKEAGLETQYF

J: TRBJ2-1
size: NA
D: TRBD2
V: TRBV9
DNA: TGTGCCAGCAGCTTTAGGACTAGCTCCGATGAGCAGTTCTTC
CDR3: CASSFRTSSDEQFF

J: TRBJ1-1
size: NA
D: NA
V: TRBV20-1
DNA: TGCAGTGCTCCCGCGGCCACTGAAGCTTTCTTT
CDR3: CSAPAATEAFF

J: TRBJ1-1
size: NA
D: NA
V: TRBV30
DNA: TGTGCCTGCTTAGGGGGGGAAAACACTGAAGCTTTCTTT
CDR3: CACLGGENTEAFF

J: TRBJ1-4
size: few
D: TRBD1
V: TRBV30
DNA: TGTGCCTGGGGAGGACAGGCAGTTAATGAAAAACTGTTTTTT
CDR3: CAWGGQAVNEKLFF

J: TRBJ1-2
size: NA
D: NA
V: TRBV6-6
DNA: TGTGCCAGCAGTTACTCGAACAAGGGCTACACCTTC
CDR3: CASSYSNKGYTF

J: TRBJ2-5
size: NA
D: NA
V: TRBV7-9
DNA: TGTGCCAGCACCATGGGTAACAGGGTAGAGACCCAGTACTTC
CDR3: CASTMGNRVETQYF

J: TRBJ2-7
size: few
D: TRBD2
V: TRBV14
DNA: TGTGCCAGCAGCACATATAGCGGGAGGGCCGGGGACGAGCAGTACTTC
CDR3: CASSTYSGRAGDEQYF

J: TRBJ1-5
size: NA
D: NA
V: TRBV4-2
DNA: TGTGCCAGCAGCCAAGAGGCCTTCTCGGGTCAGCCCCAGCATTTT
CDR3: CASSQEAFSGQPQHF

J: TRBJ1-1
size: NA
D: NA
V: TRBV4-2
DNA: TGTGCCAGCAGCCAAAACAGGGCTGAAGCTTTCTTT
CDR3: CASSQNRAEAFF

J: TRBJ2-1
size: few
D: TRBD1
V: TRBV9
DNA: TGTGCCAGCAGCGTAGCTGAAGGGGGCACCTACAATGAGCAGTTCTTC
CDR3: CASSVAEGGTYNEQFF

J: TRBJ1-1
size: once
D: TRBD1
V: TRBV4-3
DNA: TGCGCCAGCAGCCAAGAATCCGGGACAGGGCGGACTGAAGCTTTCTTT
CDR3: CASSQESGTGRTEAFF

J: TRBJ1-4
size: NA
D: TRBD1
V: TRBV28
DNA: TGTGCCAGCAGTTCGGGACAGGGGAGGGGAAAACTGTTTTTT
CDR3: CASSSGQGRGKLFF

J: TRBJ2-2
size: once
D: NA
V: TRBV6-6
DNA: TGTGCCAGCAGTCCTCGTTTCGGGGAGCTGTTTTTT
CDR3: CASSPRFGELFF

J: TRBJ1-1
size: NA
D: NA
V: TRBV6-5
DNA: TGTGCCAGCAGTTTGGTCAGGAACACTGAAGCTTTCTTT
CDR3: CASSLVRNTEAFF

J: TRBJ2-1
size: NA
D: TRBD2
V: TRBV2
DNA: TGTGCCAGCAGTCCCGGGCTAGCGGGAGGAGATGAGCAGTTCTTC
CDR3: CASSPGLAGGDEQFF

J: TRBJ1-3
size: NA
D: NA
V: TRBV6-5
DNA: TGTGCCTCGGAGCAGGGGTTCCCTGGAAACACCATATATTTT
CDR3: CASEQGFPGNTIYF

J: TRBJ1-1
size: NA
D: NA
V: TRBV20-1
DNA: TGCAGTGCTAGGGGGGACAAAGAAGCTTTCTTT
CDR3: CSARGDKEAFF

J: TRBJ1-3
size: few
D: NA
V: TRBV4-3
DNA: TGCGCCAGCAGCCGAGAACTGAGCTCTGGAAACACCATATATTTT
CDR3: CASSRELSSGNTIYF

J: TRBJ1-2
size: NA
D: NA
V: TRBV9
DNA: TGTGCCAGCAGCGTAGCGGCTTCTCCTAGTGGCTACACCTTC
CDR3: CASSVAASPSGYTF

J: TRBJ2-5
size: NA
D: TRBD1
V: TRBV4-1
DNA: TGCGCCAGCAGCCAGCGGACAGGAGAGACCCAGTACTTC
CDR3: CASSQRTGETQYF

J: TRBJ2-7
size: NA
D: TRBD2
V: TRBV29-1
DNA: TGCAGCGTTTTGACTAGCGGGGGGGAGCAGTACTTC
CDR3: CSVLTSGGEQYF

J: TRBJ2-2
size: NA
D: NA
V: TRBV6-6
DNA: TGTGCCAGCAGTTACTCGGGCCAGAACACCGGGGAGCTGTTTTTT
CDR3: CASSYSGQNTGELFF

J: TRBJ2-5
size: NA
D: TRBD1
V: TRBV6-5
DNA: TGTGCCAGCAGTTCGCGGGACAGGGTGGGGGAGACCCAGTACTTC
CDR3: CASSSRDRVGETQYF

J: TRBJ1-2
size: NA
D: TRBD1
V: TRBV2
DNA: TGTGCCAGCAGTGCGGACAGGGGAAGGGGCTACACCTTC
CDR3: CASSADRGRGYTF

J: TRBJ1-4
size: NA
D: TRBD1
V: TRBV30
DNA: TGTGCCTGGAGCGCCTGGGACAGGGGGACGGGTGAAAAACTGTTTTTT
CDR3: CAWSAWDRGTGEKLFF

J: TRBJ1-2
size: NA
D: NA
V: TRBV11-3
DNA: TGTGCCAGCAGCCCGCGACTGGGTGGCTACACCTTC
CDR3: CASSPRLGGYTF

J: TRBJ2-7
size: NA
D: TRBD2
V: TRBV28
DNA: TGTGCCAGCTTTACTAGCGGTTACGAGCAGTACTTC
CDR3: CASFTSGYEQYF

J: TRBJ1-1
size: NA
D: NA
V: TRBV7-2
DNA: TGTGCCAGCAGGACTGGGATAGGGGCCGCCAAAGCTTTCTTT
CDR3: CASRTGIGAAKAFF

J: TRBJ2-1
size: NA
D: TRBD1
V: TRBV6-5
DNA: TGTGCCAGCGAATCCGGGACAGGGCAGTTCTTC
CDR3: CASESGTGQFF

J: TRBJ2-1
size: NA
D: TRBD2
V: TRBV5-1
DNA: TGCGCCAGCAGCTTGGGGCTAGCGGGCAACAATGAGCAGTTCTTC
CDR3: CASSLGLAGNNEQFF

J: TRBJ2-1
size: NA
D: TRBD2
V: TRBV7-9
DNA: TGTGCCAGCAGCCCCAGGACTAGCGGAAGGAGCTCCTACAATGAGCAGTTCTTC
CDR3: CASSPRTSGRSSYNEQFF

J: TRBJ2-5
size: NA
D: TRBD1
V: TRBV7-3
DNA: TGTGCCAGCAGCTTGACAGGGGTTCAAGGGACCCAGTACTTC
CDR3: CASSLTGVQGTQYF

J: TRBJ2-7
size: NA
D: TRBD2
V: TRBV30
DNA: TGTGCCTGGAAAGCGGGACTGTTCGGAGAGCAGTACTTC
CDR3: CAWKAGLFGEQYF

J: TRBJ1-4
size: NA
D: NA
V: TRBV5-1
DNA: TGCGCCAGCAGCACAGGACGGGAAAAACTGTTTTTT
CDR3: CASSTGREKLFF

J: TRBJ2-1
size: NA
D: NA
V: TRBV4-1
DNA: TGCGCCAGCAGCCAATTGCGAACCAATGAGCAGTTCTTC
CDR3: CASSQLRTNEQFF

J: TRBJ1-1
size: NA
D: NA
V: TRBV7-6
DNA: TGTGCCAGCAGCTTAAAAGGGGATTACACTGAAGCTTTCTTT
CDR3: CASSLKGDYTEAFF

J: TRBJ1-2
size: NA
D: TRBD1
V: TRBV9
DNA: TGTGCCAGCAGCGTAAGAGACAGGGTAGACTATGGCTACACCTTC
CDR3: CASSVRDRVDYGYTF

J: TRBJ1-1
size: once
D: NA
V: TRBV29-1
DNA: TGCAGCGGGCTGAGGACAGACCTTATGAACACTGAAGCTTTCTTT
CDR3: CSGLRTDLMNTEAFF

J: TRBJ2-3
size: NA
D: NA
V: TRBV30
DNA: TGTGCCTGCGCGGGCACAGATACGCAGTATTTT
CDR3: CACAGTDTQYF